This TCR beta chain was sequenced for a study of neurological immune-mediated disorders. With 10-nucleotide random UMIs included, cDNA was synthesized by 5'RACE. TCRdb reprocessed the 5' RACE reads with MiXCR, giving one entry per CDR3 protein. The data contain around 14,000 distinct CDR3 sequences, more than 9% of them seen just once; the ten biggest clones take up around 25%. This clonotype occurred many times. The germline CDR1 and CDR2 sequences are SGDLS and YYNGEE. The V segment lost 3 bases and the J segment 3 bases; nucleotides outside the gene matches: 9. CDR3 size: 16 residues. Sequenced input: PBMCs. The origin of this receptor is a woman aged 40-49 years in good health. The gene calls are TRBV9 and TRBJ2-5; the match to TRBD2 covers 9 bases. This chain's CDR3 is CASSGGGGGAEETQYF. The DNA of the CDR3 is TGTGCCAGCAGCGGCGGGGGCGGGGGGGCCGAAGAGACCCAGTACTTC.